The clone carrying this T cell receptor beta chain was detected a few times. The data were obtained in a study of naive and memory T cell subsets. Trimming removed 3 bases from V and 6 bases from J; junction bases left unmatched: 10. The CDR3 runs to 15 residues. Germline lookup yields CDR1 SGDLS and CDR2 YYNGEE. The SP2 primer and nested alpha and beta constant region primers amplified ligated cDNA in four rounds. TCRdb passed the 5' RACE reads through MiXCR, listing each CDR3 protein once. The table has some 60,000 distinct CDR3 sequences, 7.6% seen once; the top ten hold more than 7.5%. An oligonucleotide containing a UMI was ligated to the 3' end of TCR cDNA.

The rearrangement uses TRBV9 and TRBJ2-7, with 9 bases fitting TRBD1. The origin of this receptor is a female donor in good health. As DNA, the CDR3 is TGTGCCAGCAGCGGTGGGGGGACAGGGCGCGCCGAGCAGTACTTC. Translated, it gives CASSGGGTGRAEQYF. The full variable domain, its missing parts supplied by reference TRBV9 and TRBJ2-7, is DSGVTQTPKHLITATGQRVTLRCSPRSGDLSVYWYQQSLDQGLQFLIQYYNGEERAKGNILERFSAQQFPDLHSELNLSSLELGDSALYFCASSGGGTGRAEQYFGPGTRLTVT.